A single sample is the source of the 10 T cell receptor beta chains below, sequenced in a study of early T cells in non-severe SARS-CoV-2 infection. TCRdb called the 5' RACE reads again in MiXCR, with one record for every CDR3 protein. The sample records some 81,000 distinct CDR3 sequences, about 9.6% being singletons. The sequencing sample was made of whole blood. The receptor source for this set is an adult who was a healthcare worker with PCR-confirmed SARS-CoV-2 infection or an uninfected control (not recorded which).

This clonotype was counted ten times or more. Here the CDR3 DNA reads TGTGCCAGCAGCTTAGTTTCCACAGGGGATACGCAGTATTTT. Translating it yields CASSLVSTGDTQYF. The chain carries TRBV7-9 and TRBJ2-3, with D possibly TRBD1 on 6 matching bases. The CDR3 is 14 residues long. V was pared by 1 base and J by 6 bases, with 11 bases between. Germline CDR1 SEHNR, CDR2 FQNEAQ (reference sequence). Together with reference TRBV7-9 and TRBJ2-3, the CDR3 gives the full variable domain: DTGVSQNPRHKITKRGQNVTFRCDPISEHNRLYWYRQTLGQGPEFLTYFQNEAQLEKSRLLSDRFSAERPKGSFSTLEIQRTEQGDSAMYLCASSLVSTGDTQYFGPGTRLTVL.

This clonotype was found many times. In DNA, the CDR3 is TGTGCCAGTAGTCCCCTGACTAGCGGAGTTTACAATGAGCAGTTCTTC. Its protein product is CASSPLTSGVYNEQFF. The chain carries TRBV19 and TRBJ2-1, with 9 bases matching TRBD2. V lost 5 bases to trimming and J lost 4 bases; unmatched junction nucleotides: 9. CDR1 LNHDA and CDR2 SQIVND come from the germline V gene (reference sequence). CDR3 size: 16 residues.

This clonotype showed up many times. This chain joins TRBV29-1 and TRBJ2-1, with TRBD2 matching over 14 bases. Germline V gives CDR1 SQVTM, CDR2 ANQGSEA. J lost 10 bases, V lost 6 bases, and 8 bases had no gene match. CDR3 length: 14 residues. CDR3 in amino acids: CSVVWGLAGAEQFF. The CDR3 nucleotides read TGCAGCGTCGTGTGGGGACTAGCGGGAGCCGAGCAGTTCTTC.

This clonotype was seen ten or more times. This chain connects TRBV27 to TRBJ1-3; tentative D call: TRBD1 (5 bases). CDR1 and CDR2 (germline): MNHEY, SMNVEV (reference sequence). The length of the CDR3 is 14 residues. V was shortened by 7 bases and J by 0 bases, with 10 bases between the two germline ends. In nucleotides, the CDR3 is TGTGCCAGCAAGACAGCGAGCTCTGGAAACACCATATATTTT. Protein sequence: CASKTASSGNTIYF.

This clonotype was detected ten times or more. The chain joins TRBV9 to TRBJ2-7; perhaps TRBD2 as D (5 bases). Trimming removed 0 bases at V and 2 bases at J, with 9 bases between. The CDR3 totals 14 residues. Germline V gene data show CDR1 as SGDLS and CDR2 as YYNGEE. CDR3 protein: CASSVEPGTYEQYF. The CDR3 DNA follows: TGTGCCAGCAGCGTAGAGCCGGGGACCTACGAGCAGTACTTC.

The sample holds many counts of this clonotype. V and J are TRBV4-1 and TRBJ1-1; D remains ambiguous. The ends were cut back, 6 bases at V and 1 base at J, with 12 bases in the middle. Germline V gene sequence: CDR1 MGHRA, CDR2 YSYEKL. This CDR3 is built from 14 residues. Written as DNA, the CDR3 is TGCGCCAGCAGGCGTACCTTATCGAACACTGAAGCTTTCTTT. Amino acids: CASRRTLSNTEAFF.

In this sample, this clonotype turned up many times. This sequence joins TRBV20-1 and TRBJ2-3; 7 bases agree with TRBD1. The CDR3 covers 15 residues. Germline V gene data show CDR1 as DFQATT and CDR2 as SNEGSKA (reference sequence). J lost 3 bases, V lost 6 bases, and 12 bases had no gene match. CDR3 residues: CSAFAGKQGTDTQYF. In DNA, the CDR3 is TGCAGTGCGTTTGCCGGAAAACAGGGGACAGATACGCAGTATTTT.

This clonotype has at least ten counts. The chain is built from TRBV7-9 and TRBJ2-4; the D gene is possibly TRBD1 (6 bases). Trimming stripped 7 bases from V and 1 base from J, with 8 bases between. Germline V gene sequence: CDR1 SEHNR, CDR2 FQNEAQ (reference sequence). CDR3 length equals 13 residues. The CDR3 loop is CASTQGAKNIQYF. As DNA, the CDR3 is TGTGCCAGCACCCAGGGGGCCAAAAACATTCAGTACTTC. The whole variable domain, filled in from reference TRBV7-9 and TRBJ2-4, reads DTGVSQNPRHKITKRGQNVTFRCDPISEHNRLYWYRQTLGQGPEFLTYFQNEAQLEKSRLLSDRFSAERPKGSFSTLEIQRTEQGDSAMYLCASTQGAKNIQYFGAGTRLSVL.

This clonotype has only a few counts. The chain couples TRBV27 to TRBJ1-1; D might be TRBD1 (5 bases). Per the germline V gene, CDR1 is MNHEY and CDR2 is SMNVEV (reference sequence). The CDR3 loop spans 13 amino acids. Deletions cut 3 bases from V and 5 bases from J, with 10 bases between. CDR3 protein: CASSFRQRTEAFF. CDR3 in DNA: TGTGCCAGCAGTTTCCGACAGAGAACTGAAGCTTTCTTT.

This clonotype was seen ten or more times. The chain has TRBV19 and TRBJ1-2; D is perhaps TRBD1 (5 bases). V was cut by 8 bases and J by 1 base, with 17 bases left in between. Germline assignment: CDR1 LNHDA and CDR2 SQIVND (reference sequence). The length of the CDR3 is 15 residues. CDR3 loop: CASSDSARRNYGYTF. CDR3 bases: TGTGCCAGTTCTGACAGCGCTAGACGTAACTATGGCTACACCTTC.